This TCR beta chain was sequenced in a study of blood T cell repertoires in COVID-19. Assay used: immunoSEQ multiplex PCR; TCRdb lists only in-frame clones, some missing. The table records about 170,000 clones, roughly 87% of them present only once. The CDR3 is 14 residues long. Between the trimmed V and J ends, which lost 1 base and 7 bases, there was a span of 11 bases. CDR1 LGHNA and CDR2 YNFKEQ come from the germline V gene. The material sequenced was PBMCs or T cells enriched from blood (not recorded which). This clonotype was obtained from a woman between 50 and 59 years old who had recovered from COVID-19. V and J are TRBV4-2 and TRBJ2-1, with a possible D match to TRBD2 (6 bases). CDR3 coding DNA: TGTGCCAGCAGCCAAGGAGGCGGGGTAAATGAGCAGTTCTTC. Translation gives CASSQGGGVNEQFF.